A single sample gave rise to the 5 T cell receptor beta chains below, sequenced in a study of cytomegalovirus exposure and HLA in healthy donors. Vbeta (60) and Jbeta (13) primers were used in the PCR. TCRdb keeps only in-frame clones here, not all; method: immunoSEQ multiplex PCR. The table has about 140,000 clones, 75% to 85% seen once; the top ten hold roughly 1.8%. Sequencing used PBMCs. The receptors stem from a female donor in good health and CMV-seropositive.

This clone was counted a few times. V gene TRBV23-1 combines with J gene TRBJ1-2, with 11 positions matching TRBD1. TRBV23-1 is known as an ORF, though its function is uncertain. V shed 6 bases and J 7 bases; nucleotides not matched to a gene: 7. This CDR3 spans 14 amino acids. The CDR3 DNA is TGCGCCAGCAGCCGGGACAGGGGGTTGTGTGGCTACACCTTC. The encoded protein is CASSRDRGLCGYTF.

This chain joins TRBV6-5 and TRBJ1-2; D is undetermined. Trimming left V 7 bases short and J 7 bases short, with 19 bases between. The length of the CDR3 is 14 residues. Germline CDR1 MNHEY, CDR2 SVGAGI. CDR3 protein: CASNTEGGIGGYTF. The DNA of the CDR3 is TGTGCCAGCAACACAGAAGGAGGGATTGGTGGCTACACCTTC.

A few counts support this clone. The genes are TRBV12-5 and TRBJ2-3; TRBD2 aligns across 7 bases. V shed 3 bases, J shed 8 bases, and the junction held 2 bases outside the gene matches. Per germline, CDR1 LGHNT and CDR2 FRNRAP. The CDR3 runs to 12 residues. The CDR3 coding sequence is TGTGCTAGTGGTTTAGGGGAGGGTACGCAGTATTTT. It yields the protein CASGLGEGTQYF.

The V gene is TRBV12-2, the J gene TRBJ2-7; TRBD2 is the table's D call and was not checked against the DNA. TRBV12-2 is flagged as a pseudogene. The length of the CDR3 is 15 residues. The CDR3 DNA reads as TGTGCAAGTCGCAAGAGGACTAGCGGCTCCTACGAGCAGTACTTC. Protein product: CASRKRTSGSYEQYF.

The CDR3 bases are TGTGCCAGGGCCGCGGCAACAGATACGCAGTATTTT. It specifies CARAAATDTQYF. The V call is TRBV2, the J call TRBJ2-3, with D unclear. The CDR3 has 12 residues. Looked up from germline, CDR1 is SNHLY and CDR2 is FYNNEI. V lost 9 bases and J 3 bases, leaving 10 bases between the germline ends.